This T cell receptor beta chain appears in the sequencing data of a study of T-cell reconstitution after alpha-beta-depleted transplantation in children. For TCRbeta, the library was prepared with unique molecular identifiers. TCRdb itself ran the PCR reads through MiXCR, one entry per CDR3 protein. The repertoire holds roughly 610,000 distinct CDR3 sequences, roughly a tenth seen once, with around 4% in the top ten. V shed 2 bases and J shed 2 bases, with 6 bases lying between them. CDR3 length equals 13 residues. Germline V lookup: CDR1 SGHVS, CDR2 FQNEAQ. The specimen was PBMCs from the stem cell graft donor, collected from the stem cell graft. The receptor was derived from a human donor who donated a stem cell graft to a child with acute myeloid leukemia. The J gene is TRBJ1-2, the V gene TRBV7-8; no reliable D call. DNA for the CDR3: TGTGCCAGCAGCTTATTGGTCAACTATGGCTACACCTTC. Protein: CASSLLVNYGYTF.